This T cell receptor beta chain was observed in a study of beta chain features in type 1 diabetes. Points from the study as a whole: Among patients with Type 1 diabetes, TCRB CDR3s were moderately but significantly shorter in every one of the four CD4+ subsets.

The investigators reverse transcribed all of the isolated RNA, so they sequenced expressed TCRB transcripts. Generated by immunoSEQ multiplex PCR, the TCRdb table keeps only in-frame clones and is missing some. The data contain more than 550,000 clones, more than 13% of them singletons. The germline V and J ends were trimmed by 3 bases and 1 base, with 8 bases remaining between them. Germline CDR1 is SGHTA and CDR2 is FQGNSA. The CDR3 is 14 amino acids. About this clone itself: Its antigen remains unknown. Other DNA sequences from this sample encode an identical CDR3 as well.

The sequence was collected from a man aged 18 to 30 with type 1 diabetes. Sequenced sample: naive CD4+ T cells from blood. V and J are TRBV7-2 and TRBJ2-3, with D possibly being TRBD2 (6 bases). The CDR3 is CASSFGGRTDTQYF. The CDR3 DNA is TGTGCCAGCAGCTTCGGGGGACGCACAGATACGCAGTATTTT.